This record concerns one TCR beta chain sequence. The sample originates from a study of blood T cell repertoires in COVID-19. In the study overall: T cells, B-cell-depleted T cells, or PBMCs supplied cDNA or gDNA.

In the authors' workflow: Reference gene primer amplification in the assay estimated nucleated cell counts. The repertoire was sequenced with immunoSEQ multiplex PCR; TCRdb's copy has only in-frame clones and lacks some. D and trimming were read from the DNA, whereas the V and J calls and clone size are those reported in that table. The sample carries about 65,000 clones, over 80% recorded once. Trimming cost V 3 bases and J 4 bases, with 9 bases left between them. This CDR3 is 13 amino acids long. Material: peripheral blood. The sequence was obtained from a human donor in a cohort sampled during active COVID-19. V gene TRBV12-3 or TRBV12-4 combines with J gene TRBJ1-2, with D hard to call. This chain's CDR3 is CASSFNSIYGYTF. The CDR3 DNA reads as TGTGCCAGCAGTTTCAACTCGATCTATGGCTACACCTTC.